These 26 T cell receptor beta chains came from one sample sequenced in a study of T cell repertoires in cytomegalovirus infection. Their target antigens are unknown. TCRdb re-analysed the reads in MiXCR, keeping a single row per CDR3 protein. Of 570,000 or so distinct CDR3 sequences listed, about 39% were seen once; the top ten hold about 46%. This sample comprised cultured PBMCs, obtained from culture after CMV antigen stimulation. These receptors originate from a human donor in good health (CMV status not recorded). Some clones in this sample may be carry-over from other donors' samples.

This clonotype was detected only once. The CDR3 loop is CASSDGGVVETQYF. The CDR3 nucleotides are TGTGCCAGCAGCGATGGAGGTGTGGTAGAGACCCAGTACTTC. The chain couples TRBV12-3 or TRBV12-4 to TRBJ2-5; perhaps TRBD2 as D (5 bases). The CDR3 totals 14 residues. Trimming took off 6 bases at V and 4 bases at J, with 15 bases between the two ends.

This clonotype was seen a handful of times. This sequence joins TRBV6-6 and TRBJ1-5, with D uncertain. The CDR3 sequence is 13 residues long. Germline V gene sequence: CDR1 MNHNY, CDR2 SVGAGI (reference sequence). V was clipped by 6 bases and J by 4 bases, with 10 bases between them. CDR3 sequence (DNA): TGTGCCAGCAGCCAGAGCGGGAATCAGCCCCAGCATTTT. Protein product: CASSQSGNQPQHF.

This clonotype was seen a handful of times. This chain uses TRBV20-1 with TRBJ1-4; maybe TRBD1 (5 bases). CDR1 is DFQATT, CDR2 SNEGSKA, per germline (reference sequence). V dropped 3 bases and J dropped 2 bases, with 7 bases sitting between them. This CDR3 comprises 13 residues. DNA for the CDR3: TGCAGTGCTAGCGGGGGTACTAATGAAAAACTGTTTTTT. Protein sequence: CSASGGTNEKLFF.

The J gene is TRBJ2-1, the V gene TRBV19, with TRBD2 as a possible D gene (5 bases). The CDR3 extends over 15 amino acids. Trimming took off 7 bases at V and 3 bases at J, with 16 bases between the two ends. The germline V gene has CDR1 LNHDA and CDR2 SQIVND (reference sequence). As DNA, the CDR3 is TGTGCCAGTAAAAGCAATCCGGGAAGCTACAATGAGCAGTTCTTC. Protein product: CASKSNPGSYNEQFF.

V and J are TRBV29-1 and TRBJ2-1; no clear D gene. V lost 0 bases to trimming and J lost 2 bases, with 2 bases between them. From germline, CDR1 is SQVTM and CDR2 ANQGSEA. The CDR3 is 12 residues long. The CDR3 DNA is TGCAGCGTTGAAGAGGCCTACAATGAGCAGTTCTTC. Amino acids: CSVEEAYNEQFF.

This clonotype was seen a few times. V usage is TRBV7-9 and J usage is TRBJ2-7, with TRBD2 matching over 7 bases. The CDR3 contains 14 residues. V dropped 4 bases and J dropped 7; count of bases not matched to a gene: 10. The germline CDR1 and CDR2 sequences are SEHNR and FQNEAQ (reference sequence). In nucleotides, the CDR3 is TGTGCCAGCAGCTCCTTTAGCGGGCCGGGAGAGCAGTACTTC. Translating gives CASSSFSGPGEQYF.

V and J are TRBV7-2 and TRBJ2-3; TRBD2 aligns across 15 bases. CDR3 size: 16 residues. Trimming at V came to 5 bases and at J to 5 bases, leaving 5 bases not matched to a gene. Germline V gene data show CDR1 as SGHTA and CDR2 as FQGNSA. CDR3 amino acids: CASSARTSGRGDTQYF. As DNA, the CDR3 is TGTGCCAGCAGCGCCCGGACTAGCGGGAGGGGAGATACGCAGTATTTT.

This clonotype was observed a few times. J is TRBJ2-2 and V is TRBV4-2; tentatively, D is TRBD1 (6 bases). Germline loops: CDR1 LGHNA, CDR2 YNFKEQ. V was cut by 4 bases and J by 7 bases, with 13 bases left in between. The CDR3 consists of 14 residues. The CDR3: CASSPQGRFGELFF. The CDR3 region has the DNA TGTGCCAGCAGCCCACAGGGACGGTTCGGGGAGCTGTTTTTT.

This chain uses TRBV19 with TRBJ2-7; possible D gene TRBD1, 6 bases. Germline V gene data show CDR1 as LNHDA and CDR2 as SQIVND (reference sequence). Trimming removed 4 bases from V and 4 bases from J, with 17 bases in between. The length of the CDR3 is 15 residues. CDR3 nucleotide sequence: TGTGCCAGTAGTAGGCTGACAGGAACAGTTTACGAGCAGTACTTC. This sequence encodes CASSRLTGTVYEQYF.

A few counts support this clonotype. The chain combines TRBV7-9 with TRBJ2-1; maybe TRBD2 (5 bases). Germline assignment: CDR1 SEHNR and CDR2 FQNEAQ (reference sequence). V was shortened by 5 bases and J by 8 bases, with 16 bases between the two germline ends. This CDR3 is 14 amino acids long. The CDR3 DNA is TGTGCCAGCAGCCCCGGAGGATTTGGCGATGAGCAGTTCTTC. The encoded protein is CASSPGGFGDEQFF.

This clonotype occurred a few times. The chain carries TRBV19 and TRBJ1-2, with D unclear. Germline V CDR1 and CDR2: LNHDA, SQIVND (reference sequence). This CDR3 is 17 amino acids long. V dropped 2 bases and J dropped 5 bases, with 21 bases sitting between them. The CDR3 bases are TGTGCCAGTAGTATATCCGGAGGCCCCCCCTCCGCTTATGGCTACACCTTC. Translation: CASSISGGPPSAYGYTF.

This clonotype was observed a few times. The chain is built from TRBV28 and TRBJ2-3, with 9 bases matching TRBD2. Per germline, CDR1 MDHEN and CDR2 SYDVKM. The CDR3 runs to 18 residues. J was trimmed by 6 bases and V by 6 bases; bases with no gene match: 19. CDR3 region: CASSGWLAGIGGLDTQYF. CDR3 DNA sequence: TGTGCCAGCAGCGGTTGGCTAGCGGGGATCGGGGGGTTGGATACGCAGTATTTT. The entire variable domain, with the rest obtained from reference TRBV28 and TRBJ2-3, is as follows: DVKVTQSSRYLVKRTGEKVFLECVQDMDHENMFWYRQDPGLGLRLIYFSYDVKMKEKGDIPEGYSVSREKKERFSLILESASTNQTSMYLCASSGWLAGIGGLDTQYFGPGTRLTVL.

This clonotype was observed a handful of times. J is TRBJ1-1 and V is TRBV7-2, with unresolved D. Germline-derived CDR1 and CDR2 are SGHTA and FQGNSA. Trimming pared 5 bases from V and 6 bases from J, leaving 22 bases between. The CDR3 spans 16 residues. CDR3 loop: CASSQRRTGFSAEAFF. In DNA, the CDR3 is TGTGCCAGCAGCCAGAGAAGGACCGGCTTTTCGGCTGAAGCTTTCTTT. Drawing the rest from reference TRBV7-2 and TRBJ1-1, the complete variable domain is GAGVSQSPSNKVTEKGKDVELRCDPISGHTALYWYRQSLGQGLEFLIYFQGNSAPDKSGLPSDRFSAERTGGSVSTLTIQRTQQEDSAVYLCASSQRRTGFSAEAFFGQGTRLTVV.

V is TRBV10-3 and J is TRBJ2-7; the match to TRBD2 covers 8 bases. Germline values: CDR1 ENHRY, CDR2 SYGVKD. Trimming at V came to 4 bases and at J to 6 bases, leaving 8 bases not matched to a gene. There are 14 residues in the CDR3. The DNA of the CDR3 is TGTGCCATCAGTGTAGCGGGGTGGAACGCCGAGCAGTACTTC. Translating it yields CAISVAGWNAEQYF.

This clonotype showed up just a few times. This chain joins TRBV7-9 and TRBJ2-5; no firm D call. Germline CDR1 SEHNR, CDR2 FQNEAQ (reference sequence). Trimming took 5 bases from V and 0 from J, leaving 16 bases between them. The CDR3 sequence is 16 residues long. CDR3 DNA sequence: TGTGCCAGCAGCCCGGAACATTCGTCCTACCAAGAGACCCAGTACTTC. Amino acid sequence: CASSPEHSSYQETQYF.

The chain combines TRBV9 with TRBJ2-1; unclear D gene. The V gene's germline CDR1 is SGDLS and CDR2 YYNGEE. The CDR3 runs 16 residues. V was trimmed by 0 bases and J by 8 bases, leaving 18 bases between them. The CDR3 here is CASSVVPTGMFDEQFF. CDR3 DNA sequence: TGTGCCAGCAGCGTAGTTCCTACCGGAATGTTCGATGAGCAGTTCTTC.

This chain links TRBV7-9 with TRBJ2-7; TRBD1 is a possible D gene (5 bases). V lost 5 bases and J 6 bases, leaving 8 bases between the germline ends. The CDR3 loop spans 11 amino acids. Germline values: CDR1 SEHNR, CDR2 FQNEAQ (reference sequence). CDR3 DNA: TGTGCCAGCAGCCTACAGGTCGAGCAGTACTTC. It is translated as CASSLQVEQYF.

This clonotype was seen only a few times. This chain connects TRBV7-6 to TRBJ1-2; TRBD1 agrees at 7 bases. Trimming cost V 3 bases and J 5 bases; bases outside gene matches: 6. Germline loops: CDR1 SGHVS, CDR2 FNYEAQ. CDR3 length equals 14 residues. The CDR3 loop is CASSFSTGAYGYTF. Here the CDR3 DNA reads TGTGCCAGCAGCTTTTCTACAGGGGCGTATGGCTACACCTTC.

The chain is built from TRBV5-4 and TRBJ2-5; 8 bases align to TRBD2. The V segment lost 0 bases and the J segment 1 base; nucleotides outside the gene matches: 2. This CDR3 contains 15 residues. Germline V gives CDR1 SGHNT, CDR2 YYREEE (reference sequence). The CDR3 sequence: CASSLAREVQETQYF. CDR3 DNA sequence: TGTGCCAGCAGCTTGGCGCGGGAGGTCCAAGAGACCCAGTACTTC.

V gene TRBV11-1 combines with J gene TRBJ1-6; 9 bases map to TRBD1. In germline, CDR1 is SGHAT, CDR2 FQDESV (reference sequence). The trim removed 5 bases at V and 7 bases at J, leaving 6 bases unmatched. This CDR3 comprises 15 residues. The CDR3 loop reads CASSNSGTGNSPLHF. Written as DNA, the CDR3 is TGTGCCAGCAGCAACAGTGGGACAGGGAATTCACCCCTCCACTTT.

The chain links TRBV7-8 to TRBJ1-4, with no clear D. Germline V gene sequence: CDR1 SGHVS, CDR2 FQNEAQ. The CDR3 has 16 amino acids. The V end was cut by 5 bases, the J end by 0 bases, with 13 bases between. In nucleotides, the CDR3 is TGTGCCAGCAGCACCTGGCGAGCCTCAACTAATGAAAAACTGTTTTTT. Amino acid sequence: CASSTWRASTNEKLFF.

This chain links TRBV7-2 with TRBJ2-6; maybe TRBD2 (7 bases). Germline CDR1 reads SGHTA; CDR2 reads FQGNSA. The CDR3 covers 19 residues. V was cut by 4 bases and J by 2 bases, with 21 bases left in between. The CDR3 loop is CASSWTPWGGGAGANVLTF. CDR3 coding DNA: TGTGCCAGCAGCTGGACCCCGTGGGGGGGGGGCGCTGGGGCCAACGTCCTGACTTTC.

This chain joins TRBV6-8 and TRBJ1-4; D remains ambiguous. Looked up from germline, CDR1 is MNHGY and CDR2 is SAAAGT. Trimming pared 2 bases from V and 3 bases from J, leaving 13 bases between. The CDR3 loop spans 16 amino acids. In DNA, the CDR3 is TGTGCCAGCAGTTACGGTCTGTTCCGGGCTAATGAAAAACTGTTTTTT. This sequence encodes CASSYGLFRANEKLFF.

This clonotype occurred a few times. The rearrangement joins TRBV12-3 or TRBV12-4 to TRBJ2-1; unclear D gene. CDR3 length equals 15 residues. Trimming stripped 3 bases from V and 0 bases from J, with 9 bases between. The CDR3 nucleotides read TGTGCCAGCAGTTTTTACCGGAGCTCCTACAATGAGCAGTTCTTC. Protein sequence: CASSFYRSSYNEQFF.

This clonotype has just a few counts. The chain joins TRBV12-3 or TRBV12-4 to TRBJ2-2; 16 positions agree with TRBD2. The CDR3 runs 16 residues. V shed 5 bases, J shed 6 bases, and the junction held 3 bases outside the gene matches. The CDR3 protein is CASSAGTSGGAGELFF. The CDR3 DNA follows: TGTGCCAGCAGTGCCGGGACTAGCGGGGGGGCCGGGGAGCTGTTTTTT.

J is TRBJ2-1 and V is TRBV19; D is undetermined. This CDR3 has 16 amino acids. V shed 3 bases and J shed 0 bases, with 12 bases lying between them. Germline CDR1 and CDR2: LNHDA and SQIVND (reference sequence). CDR3 amino acids: CASSMRGRLSYNEQFF. Here the CDR3 DNA reads TGTGCCAGTAGTATGAGAGGCCGTCTCTCCTACAATGAGCAGTTCTTC.